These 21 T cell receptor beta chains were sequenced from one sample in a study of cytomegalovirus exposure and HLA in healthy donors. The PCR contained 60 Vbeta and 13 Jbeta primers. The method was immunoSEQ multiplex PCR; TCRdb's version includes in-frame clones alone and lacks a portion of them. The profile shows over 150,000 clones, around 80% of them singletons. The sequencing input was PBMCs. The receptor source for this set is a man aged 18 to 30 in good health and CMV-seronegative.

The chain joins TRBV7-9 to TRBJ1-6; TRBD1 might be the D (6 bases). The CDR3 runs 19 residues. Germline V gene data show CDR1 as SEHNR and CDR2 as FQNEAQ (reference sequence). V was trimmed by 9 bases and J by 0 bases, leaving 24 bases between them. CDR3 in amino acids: CASKGETGRSDSYNSPLHF. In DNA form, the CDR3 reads TGTGCCAGTAAAGGAGAGACAGGAAGATCAGACTCCTATAATTCACCCCTCCACTTT.

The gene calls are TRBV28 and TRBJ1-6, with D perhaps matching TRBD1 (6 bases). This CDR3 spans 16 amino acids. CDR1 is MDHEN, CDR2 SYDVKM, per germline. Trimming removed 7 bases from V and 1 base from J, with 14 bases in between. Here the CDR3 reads CASIGGGRSYNSPLHF. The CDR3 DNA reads TGTGCCAGCATTGGGGGGGGCCGTTCCTATAATTCACCCCTCCACTTT.

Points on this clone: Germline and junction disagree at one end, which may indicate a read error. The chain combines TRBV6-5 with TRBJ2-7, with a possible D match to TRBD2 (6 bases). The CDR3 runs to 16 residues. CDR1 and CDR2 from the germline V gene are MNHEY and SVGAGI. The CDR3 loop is CASSYSEGPLSYDQYF. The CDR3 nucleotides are TGTGCCAGCAGTTACTCGGAGGGGCCTCTCTCCTACGATCAGTACTTC.

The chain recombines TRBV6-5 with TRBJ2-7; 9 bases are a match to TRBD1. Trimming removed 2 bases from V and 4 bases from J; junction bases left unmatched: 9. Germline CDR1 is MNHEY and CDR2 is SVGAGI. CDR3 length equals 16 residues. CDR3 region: CASSYALTGGAYEQYF. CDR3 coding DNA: TGTGCCAGCAGTTACGCCTTGACAGGGGGGGCGTACGAGCAGTACTTC.

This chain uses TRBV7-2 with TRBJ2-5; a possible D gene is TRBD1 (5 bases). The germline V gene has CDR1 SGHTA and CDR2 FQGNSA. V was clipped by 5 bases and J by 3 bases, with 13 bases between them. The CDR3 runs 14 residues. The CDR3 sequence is CASSPHVGEETQYF. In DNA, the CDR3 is TGTGCCAGCAGCCCCCATGTAGGGGAAGAGACCCAGTACTTC.

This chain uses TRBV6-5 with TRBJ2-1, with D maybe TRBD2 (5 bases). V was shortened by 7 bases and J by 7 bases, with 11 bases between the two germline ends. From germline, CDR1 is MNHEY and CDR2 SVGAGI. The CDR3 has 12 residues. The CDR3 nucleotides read TGTGCCAGCACCGCCAGAGGGAATGAGCAGTTCTTC. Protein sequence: CASTARGNEQFF.

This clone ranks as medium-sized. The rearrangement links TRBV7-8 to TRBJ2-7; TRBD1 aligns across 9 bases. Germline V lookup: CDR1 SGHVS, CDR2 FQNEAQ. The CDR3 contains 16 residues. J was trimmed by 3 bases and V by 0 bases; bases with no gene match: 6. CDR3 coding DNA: TGTGCCAGCAGCTTAGCGTTCGGGACAGGGATCTACGAGCAGTACTTC. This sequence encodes CASSLAFGTGIYEQYF.

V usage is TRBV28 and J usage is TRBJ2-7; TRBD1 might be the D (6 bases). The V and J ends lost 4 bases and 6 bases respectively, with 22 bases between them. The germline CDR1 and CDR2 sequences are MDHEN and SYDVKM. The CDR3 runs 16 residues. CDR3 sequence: CASSSPLGAFIGEQYF. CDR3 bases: TGTGCCAGCAGTTCGCCGCTGGGGGCATTCATTGGCGAGCAGTACTTC.

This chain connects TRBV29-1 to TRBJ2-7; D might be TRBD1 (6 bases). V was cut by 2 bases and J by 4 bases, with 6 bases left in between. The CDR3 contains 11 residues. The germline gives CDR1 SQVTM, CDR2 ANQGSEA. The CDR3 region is CSVEQGYEQYF. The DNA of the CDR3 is TGCAGCGTTGAACAGGGGTACGAGCAGTACTTC.

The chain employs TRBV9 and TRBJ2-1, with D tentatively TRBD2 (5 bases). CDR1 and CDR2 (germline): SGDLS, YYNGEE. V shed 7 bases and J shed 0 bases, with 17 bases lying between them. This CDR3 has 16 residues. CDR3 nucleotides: TGTGCCAGCGGTCCACCGGCGGGTCCCTCCTACAATGAGCAGTTCTTC. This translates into CASGPPAGPSYNEQFF.

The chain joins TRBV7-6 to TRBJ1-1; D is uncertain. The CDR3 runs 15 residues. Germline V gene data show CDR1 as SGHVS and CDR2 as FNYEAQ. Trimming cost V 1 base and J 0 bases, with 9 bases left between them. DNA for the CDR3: TGTGCCAGCAGCTTAGGGACCGGGGTGAACACTGAAGCTTTCTTT. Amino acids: CASSLGTGVNTEAFF.

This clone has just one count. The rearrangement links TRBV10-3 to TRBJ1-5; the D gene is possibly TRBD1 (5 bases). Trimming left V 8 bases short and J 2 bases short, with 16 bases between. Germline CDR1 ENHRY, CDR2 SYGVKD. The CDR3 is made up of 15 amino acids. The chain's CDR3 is CAIAIGQGGNQPQHF. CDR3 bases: TGTGCCATCGCCATCGGGCAGGGTGGCAATCAGCCCCAGCATTTT.

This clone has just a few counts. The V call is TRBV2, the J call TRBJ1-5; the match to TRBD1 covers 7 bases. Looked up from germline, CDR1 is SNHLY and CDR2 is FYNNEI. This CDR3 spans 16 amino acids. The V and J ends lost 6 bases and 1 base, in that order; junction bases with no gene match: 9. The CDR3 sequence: CASSLDRAYSNQPQHF. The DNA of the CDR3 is TGTGCCAGCAGCCTTGACAGGGCCTACAGCAATCAGCCCCAGCATTTT.

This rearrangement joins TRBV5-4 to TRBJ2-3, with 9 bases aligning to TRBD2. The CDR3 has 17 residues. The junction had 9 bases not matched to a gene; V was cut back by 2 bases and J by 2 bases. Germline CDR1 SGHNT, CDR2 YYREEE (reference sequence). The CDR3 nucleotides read TGTGCCAGCAGCTTATATCTGGGCGGGAGGGCCACAGATACGCAGTATTTT. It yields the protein CASSLYLGGRATDTQYF.

The CDR3: CASTRLAGAFNEQFF. The CDR3 region has the DNA TGTGCCAGCACCAGACTAGCGGGAGCCTTCAATGAGCAGTTCTTC. The rearrangement uses TRBV6-4 and TRBJ2-1; 12 bases map to TRBD2. The V gene end was trimmed by 7 bases and the J gene end by 6 bases; junction bases not matched to a gene: 7. Per the germline V gene, CDR1 is MRHNA and CDR2 is SNTAGT. This CDR3 is 15 amino acids long.

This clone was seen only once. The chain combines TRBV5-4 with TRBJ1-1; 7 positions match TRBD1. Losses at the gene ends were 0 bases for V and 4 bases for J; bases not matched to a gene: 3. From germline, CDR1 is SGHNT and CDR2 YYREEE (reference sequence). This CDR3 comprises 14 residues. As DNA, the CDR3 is TGTGCCAGCAGCTTGGGGGCAGGGGGCACTGAAGCTTTCTTT. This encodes CASSLGAGGTEAFF.

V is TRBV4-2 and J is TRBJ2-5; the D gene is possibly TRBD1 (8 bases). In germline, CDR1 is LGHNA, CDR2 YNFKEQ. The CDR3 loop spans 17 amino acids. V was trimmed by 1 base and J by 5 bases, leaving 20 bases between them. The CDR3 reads CASSQGGSGTGGETQYF. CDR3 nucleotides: TGTGCCAGCAGCCAAGGAGGGAGCGGGACAGGCGGGGAGACCCAGTACTTC.

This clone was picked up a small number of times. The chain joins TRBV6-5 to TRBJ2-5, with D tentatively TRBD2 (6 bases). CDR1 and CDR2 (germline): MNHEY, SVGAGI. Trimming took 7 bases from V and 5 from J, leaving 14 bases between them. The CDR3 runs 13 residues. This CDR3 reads CASKPGRKETQYF. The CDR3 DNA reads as TGTGCCAGCAAGCCTGGGAGGAAGGAGACCCAGTACTTC.

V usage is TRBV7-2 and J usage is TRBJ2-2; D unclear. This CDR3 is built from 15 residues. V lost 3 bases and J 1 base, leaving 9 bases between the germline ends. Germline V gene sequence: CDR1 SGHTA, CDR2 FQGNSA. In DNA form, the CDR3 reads TGTGCCAGCAGCTTTTCCAGGCTGAACACCGGGGAGCTGTTTTTT. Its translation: CASSFSRLNTGELFF.

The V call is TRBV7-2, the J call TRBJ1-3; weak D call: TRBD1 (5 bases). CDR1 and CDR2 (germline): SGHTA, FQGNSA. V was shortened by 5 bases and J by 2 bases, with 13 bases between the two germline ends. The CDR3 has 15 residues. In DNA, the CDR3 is TGTGCCAGCAGCATCGACAGTGCCCCTGGAAACACCATATATTTT. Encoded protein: CASSIDSAPGNTIYF. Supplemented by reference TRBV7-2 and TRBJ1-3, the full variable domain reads GAGVSQSPSNKVTEKGKDVELRCDPISGHTALYWYRQSLGQGLEFLIYFQGNSAPDKSGLPSDRFSAERTGGSVSTLTIQRTQQEDSAVYLCASSIDSAPGNTIYFGEGSWLTVV.

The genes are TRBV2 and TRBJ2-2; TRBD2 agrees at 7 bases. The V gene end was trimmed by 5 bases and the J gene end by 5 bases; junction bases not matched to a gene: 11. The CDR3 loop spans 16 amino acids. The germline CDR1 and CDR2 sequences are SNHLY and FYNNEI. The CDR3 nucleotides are TGTGCCAGCAGTTTCCGTACGGGAGCGGGGACCGGGGAGCTGTTTTTT. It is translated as CASSFRTGAGTGELFF. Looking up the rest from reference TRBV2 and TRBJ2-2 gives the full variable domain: EPEVTQTPSHQVTQMGQEVILRCVPISNHLYFYWYRQILGQKVEFLVSFYNNEISEKSEIFDDQFSVERPDGSNFTLKIRSTKLEDSAMYFCASSFRTGAGTGELFFGEGSRLTVL.